This TCR beta chain was observed in a study of blood T cell repertoires in COVID-19 (dated by TCRdb to about 2020). In terms of the full investigation: For ImmuneRACE Cohort 3, a participant was defined as recovered based on two consecutive negative NP/OP PCR tests, clearance by a healthcare professional, or resolution of symptoms. Collaborator samples came from the United States, Italy and Spain and covered acute and convalescent phases of COVID-19. The prospective study material was composed of cDNA or gDNA derived from T cells, B-cell-depleted T cells, or PBMCs. The dataset comprised deeply sampled blood TCRbeta repertoires from subjects exposed to, actively infected with, or recovered from COVID-19. The repertoires were released in a freely available public database meant as a resource for research on the immune response to SARS-CoV-2. The samples were drawn from the first 160 participants of the ongoing ImmuneRACE study and from 950 to 1,500 subjects provided by 6 global collaborators. Sample metadata almost always included a de-identified subject ID, COVID-19 status, age in years and sex. Where HLA class I and class II types were available, the types were taken from metadata supplied by the sample provider, not from assay-based typing.

To note about this clone: Its antigen is still unknown. Base-call qualities are not available, and no considerably larger clone is one nucleotide away.

TCRbeta CDR3 regions were amplified from genomic DNA by means of the immunoSEQ Assay, a bias-controlled multiplex PCR. Per the original workflow: Within the assay, amplification of reference gene primers was used to estimate how many nucleated cells each sample contained. To quantify the absolute abundance of each unique TCRbeta CDR3 rearrangement, sequence reads were collapsed and filtered. For each sample, productive Simpson clonality was calculated as the square root of Simpson's diversity index across productive rearrangements. Not all clones reach the TCRdb copy of this immuneACCESS table, which keeps in-frame sequences only. Checked studies attribute under half of the gap to unresolved V genes and leave the rest unexplained. V and J calls and clone size follow that table, whereas D and trimming were derived from the DNA. The sample table holds approximately 140,000 clones, of which roughly 84% were seen once. The ten largest make up roughly 4.3% of the sample.

Enrolling through a virtual design, the prospective study's participants ranged in age from roughly 18 to 90 years and lived across roughly 23 United States geographic areas. In the prospective study, cohorts were assigned on the basis of participant-reported clinical history obtained from a screening survey and a study questionnaire. In the prospective study, whole blood, serum and a nasopharyngeal or oropharyngeal swab were collected from each participant by mobile phlebotomists. Additional blood draws and questionnaires over an approximately two-month period could optionally be provided by prospective study participants. Prospective study blood samples were shipped either frozen or at room temperature before DNA extraction. The germline V gene provides CDR1 ENHRY and CDR2 SYGVKD. The CDR3 numbers 15 residues from cysteine through phenylalanine. Only the CDR3 DNA is retained, 45 bases long and in frame from the first base. After removal of 0 bases from V and 4 bases from J, the junction retains 5 bases not matched to a gene.

What the research found in general, with its limitations: The amount of clinical and demographic metadata varied by source and participant and was provided uncurated.

Specimen: PBMCs or T cells enriched from blood (not recorded which). The chain couples TRBV10-3 to TRBJ2-5, and 7 junction bases match TRBD2. The clonotype originates from a man aged 45-65 years in a cohort exposed to, infected with or recovered from COVID-19 (not recorded which). CDR3 sequence: CAISESWGRGETQYF. Read as DNA, the sequence is TGTGCCATCAGTGAGTCTTGGGGGAGGGGAGAGACCCAGTACTTC.